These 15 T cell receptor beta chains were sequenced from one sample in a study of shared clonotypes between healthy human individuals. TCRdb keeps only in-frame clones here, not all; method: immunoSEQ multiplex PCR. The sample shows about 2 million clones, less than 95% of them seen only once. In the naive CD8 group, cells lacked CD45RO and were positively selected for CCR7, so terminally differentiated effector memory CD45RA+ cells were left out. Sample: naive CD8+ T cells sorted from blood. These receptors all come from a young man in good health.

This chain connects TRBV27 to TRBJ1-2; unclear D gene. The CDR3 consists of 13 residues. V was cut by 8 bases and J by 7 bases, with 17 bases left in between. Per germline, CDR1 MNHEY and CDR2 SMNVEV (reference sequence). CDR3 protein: CASYGKNFLGYTF. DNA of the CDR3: TGTGCCAGCTACGGGAAGAATTTTCTTGGCTACACCTTC.

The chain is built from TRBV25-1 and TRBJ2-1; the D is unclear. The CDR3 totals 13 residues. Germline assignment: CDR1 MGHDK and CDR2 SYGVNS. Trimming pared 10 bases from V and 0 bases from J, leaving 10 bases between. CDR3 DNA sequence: TGTGCCACCGTACCCAGCTCCTACAATGAGCAGTTCTTC. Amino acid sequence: CATVPSSYNEQFF. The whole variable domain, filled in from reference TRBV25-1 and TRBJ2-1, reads EADIYQTPRYLVIGTGKKITLECSQTMGHDKMYWYQQDPGMELHLIHYSYGVNSTEKGDLSSESTVSRIRTEHFPLTLESARPSHTSQYLCATVPSSYNEQFFGPGTRLTVL.

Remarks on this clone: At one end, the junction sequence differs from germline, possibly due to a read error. The chain's CDR3 is CASTTVELFF. Written as DNA, the CDR3 is TGTGCCAGCACCACCGTGGAGCTGTTTTTT. This chain connects TRBV7-9 to TRBJ2-2; D not certain. This CDR3 contains 10 residues. The germline V gene has CDR1 SEHNR and CDR2 FQNEAQ (reference sequence).

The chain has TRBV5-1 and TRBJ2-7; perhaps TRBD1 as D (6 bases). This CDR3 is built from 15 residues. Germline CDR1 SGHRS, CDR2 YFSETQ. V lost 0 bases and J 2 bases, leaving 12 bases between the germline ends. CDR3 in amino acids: CASSLARGGPYEQYF. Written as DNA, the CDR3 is TGCGCCAGCAGCTTGGCGCGAGGGGGACCCTACGAGCAGTACTTC.

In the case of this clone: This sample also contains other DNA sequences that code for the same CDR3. The CDR3 sequence: CASSGTGWSYEQYF. CDR3 DNA sequence: TGTGCCAGTTCAGGGACAGGGTGGTCCTACGAGCAGTACTTC. The rearrangement uses TRBV19 and TRBJ2-7, with 9 bases matching TRBD1. The CDR3 consists of 14 residues. Germline V gene sequence: CDR1 LNHDA, CDR2 SQIVND (reference sequence). Trimming cost V 8 bases and J 1 base; bases outside gene matches: 6. Variable domain in full (rest from reference TRBV19 and TRBJ2-7): DGGITQSPKYLFRKEGQNVTLSCEQNLNHDAMYWYRQDPGQGLRLIYYSQIVNDFQKGDIAEGYSVSREKKESFPLTVTSAQKNPTAFYLCASSGTGWSYEQYFGPGTRLTVT.

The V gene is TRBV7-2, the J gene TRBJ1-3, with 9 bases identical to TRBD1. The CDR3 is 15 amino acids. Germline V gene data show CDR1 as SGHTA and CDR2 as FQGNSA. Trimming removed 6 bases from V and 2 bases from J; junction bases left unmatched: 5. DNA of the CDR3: TGTGCCAGCAGTTATACAGGGGGCGCTGGAAACACCATATATTTT. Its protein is CASSYTGGAGNTIYF. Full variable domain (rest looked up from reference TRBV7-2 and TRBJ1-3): GAGVSQSPSNKVTEKGKDVELRCDPISGHTALYWYRQSLGQGLEFLIYFQGNSAPDKSGLPSDRFSAERTGGSVSTLTIQRTQQEDSAVYLCASSYTGGAGNTIYFGEGSWLTVV.

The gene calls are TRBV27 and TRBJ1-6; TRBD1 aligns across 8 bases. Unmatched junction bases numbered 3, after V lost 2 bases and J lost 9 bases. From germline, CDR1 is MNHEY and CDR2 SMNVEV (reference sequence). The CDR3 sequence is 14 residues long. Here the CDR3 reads CASSLDRGSSPLHF. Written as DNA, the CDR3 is TGTGCCAGCAGTTTAGACAGGGGTAGTTCACCCCTCCACTTT.

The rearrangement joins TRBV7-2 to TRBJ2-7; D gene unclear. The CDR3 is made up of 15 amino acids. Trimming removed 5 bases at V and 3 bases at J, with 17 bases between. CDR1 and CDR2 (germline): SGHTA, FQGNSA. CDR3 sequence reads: CASSQIRRDGYEQYF. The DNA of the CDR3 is TGTGCCAGCAGCCAGATAAGACGAGACGGCTACGAGCAGTACTTC.

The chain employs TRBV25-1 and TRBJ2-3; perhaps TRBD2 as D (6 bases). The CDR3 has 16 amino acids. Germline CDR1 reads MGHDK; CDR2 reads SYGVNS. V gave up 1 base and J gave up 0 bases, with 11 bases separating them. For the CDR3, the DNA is TGTGCCAGCAGTGAATGGCGGGATCATAGCACAGATACGCAGTATTTT. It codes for CASSEWRDHSTDTQYF.

The CDR3 DNA sequence: TGTGCCAGCAGCTCTAATGGGTTAGGTGATGAAAAACTGTTTTTT. This gives the protein CASSSNGLGDEKLFF. V is TRBV7-9 and J is TRBJ1-4; D is uncertain. Trimming shortened V by 4 bases and J by 6 bases, and 15 bases separated the two germline ends. The length of the CDR3 is 15 residues. Per the germline V gene, CDR1 is SEHNR and CDR2 is FQNEAQ (reference sequence). The variable domain in full, with the rest retrieved from reference TRBV7-9 and TRBJ1-4, is DTGVSQNPRHKITKRGQNVTFRCDPISEHNRLYWYRQTLGQGPEFLTYFQNEAQLEKSRLLSDRFSAERPKGSFSTLEIQRTEQGDSAMYLCASSSNGLGDEKLFFGSGTQLSVL.

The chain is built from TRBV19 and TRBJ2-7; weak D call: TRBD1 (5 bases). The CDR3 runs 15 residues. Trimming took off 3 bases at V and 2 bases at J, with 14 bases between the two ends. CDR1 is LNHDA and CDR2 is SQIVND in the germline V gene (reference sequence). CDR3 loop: CASSISLGEAYEQYF. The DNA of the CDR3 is TGTGCCAGTAGTATCTCTCTAGGGGAAGCCTACGAGCAGTACTTC.

CDR3 nucleotide sequence: TGCAGCGTTGAAGATCAACAGAGAGCTAACTATGGCTACACCTTC. Translation gives CSVEDQQRANYGYTF. This chain joins TRBV29-1 and TRBJ1-2, with D uncertain. There are 15 residues in the CDR3. V dropped 0 bases and J dropped 0 bases, with 11 bases sitting between them. Germline CDR1 reads SQVTM; CDR2 reads ANQGSEA. The entire variable domain, with the rest obtained from reference TRBV29-1 and TRBJ1-2, is as follows: SAVISQKPSRDICQRGTSLTIQCQVDSQVTMMFWYRQQPGQSLTLIATANQGSEATYESGFVIDKFPISRPNLTFSTLTVSNMSPEDSSIYLCSVEDQQRANYGYTFGSGTRLTVV.

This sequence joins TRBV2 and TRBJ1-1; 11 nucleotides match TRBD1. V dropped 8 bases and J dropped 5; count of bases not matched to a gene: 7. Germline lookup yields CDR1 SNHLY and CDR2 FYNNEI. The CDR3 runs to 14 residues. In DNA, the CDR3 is TGTGCCAGCGATCCGGGGACAGGGGGAACTGAAGCTTTCTTT. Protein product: CASDPGTGGTEAFF.

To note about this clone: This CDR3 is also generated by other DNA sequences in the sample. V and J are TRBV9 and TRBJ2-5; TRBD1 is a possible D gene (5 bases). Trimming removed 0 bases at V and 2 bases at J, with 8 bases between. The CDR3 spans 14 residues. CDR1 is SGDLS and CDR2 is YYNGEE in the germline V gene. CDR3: CASSVGGEQETQYF. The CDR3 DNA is TGTGCCAGCAGCGTAGGGGGCGAGCAAGAGACCCAGTACTTC.

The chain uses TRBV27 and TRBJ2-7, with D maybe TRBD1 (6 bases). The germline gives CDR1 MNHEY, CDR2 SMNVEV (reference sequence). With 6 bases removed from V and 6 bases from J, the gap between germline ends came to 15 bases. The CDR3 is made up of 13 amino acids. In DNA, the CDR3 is TGTGCCAGCAGGAACCTTAACAGGGTCGAGCAGTACTTC. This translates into CASRNLNRVEQYF.